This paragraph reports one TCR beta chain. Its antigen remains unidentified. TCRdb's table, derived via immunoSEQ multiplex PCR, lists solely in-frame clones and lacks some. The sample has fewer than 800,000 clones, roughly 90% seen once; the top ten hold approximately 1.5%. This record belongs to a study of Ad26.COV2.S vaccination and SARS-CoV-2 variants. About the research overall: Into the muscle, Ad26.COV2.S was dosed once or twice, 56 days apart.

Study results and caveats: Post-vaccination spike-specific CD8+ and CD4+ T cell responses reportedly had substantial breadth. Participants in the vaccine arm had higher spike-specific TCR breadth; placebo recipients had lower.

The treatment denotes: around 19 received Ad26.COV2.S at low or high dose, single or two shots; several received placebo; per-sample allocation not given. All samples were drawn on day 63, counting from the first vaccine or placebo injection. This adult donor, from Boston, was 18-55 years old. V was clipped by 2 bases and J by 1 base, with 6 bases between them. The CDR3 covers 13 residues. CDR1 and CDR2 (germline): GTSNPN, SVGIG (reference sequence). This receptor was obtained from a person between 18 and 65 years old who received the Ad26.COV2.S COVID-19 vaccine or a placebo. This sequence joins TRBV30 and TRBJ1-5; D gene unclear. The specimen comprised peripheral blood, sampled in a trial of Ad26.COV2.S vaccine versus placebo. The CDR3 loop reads CAWSIQSNQPQHF. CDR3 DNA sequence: TGTGCCTGGAGTATTCAGAGCAATCAGCCCCAGCATTTT. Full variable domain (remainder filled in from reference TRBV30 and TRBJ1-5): SQTIHQWPATLVQPVGSPLSLECTVEGTSNPNLYWYRQAAGRGLQLLFYSVGIGQISSEVPQNLSASRPQDRQFILSSKKLLLSDSGFYLCAWSIQSNQPQHFGDGTRLSIL.